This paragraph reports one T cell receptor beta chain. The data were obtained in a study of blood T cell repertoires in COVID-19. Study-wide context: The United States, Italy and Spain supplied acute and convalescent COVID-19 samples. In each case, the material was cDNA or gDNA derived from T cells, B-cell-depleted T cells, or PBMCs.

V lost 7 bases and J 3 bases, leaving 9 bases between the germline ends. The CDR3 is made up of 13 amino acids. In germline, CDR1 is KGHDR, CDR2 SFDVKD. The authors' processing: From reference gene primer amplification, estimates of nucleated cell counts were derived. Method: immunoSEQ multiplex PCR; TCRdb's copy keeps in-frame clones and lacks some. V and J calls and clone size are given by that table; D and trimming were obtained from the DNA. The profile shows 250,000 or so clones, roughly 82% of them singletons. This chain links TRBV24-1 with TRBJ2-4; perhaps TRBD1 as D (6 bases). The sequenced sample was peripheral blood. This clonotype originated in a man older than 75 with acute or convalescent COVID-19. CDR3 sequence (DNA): TGTGCCACCAGGGAGGACAGCAAAAACATTCAGTACTTC. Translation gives CATREDSKNIQYF.